Listed below are T cell receptor beta chains from one sample, sequenced in a study of control samples from healthy donors and cancer patients. Measured with immunoSEQ multiplex PCR; TCRdb has only the in-frame clones, and not every one. The sample includes tens of thousands of clones, 91% seen only once; the top ten take about 15%. Material for sequencing was blood. These receptors were taken from a man younger than 45 in good health. Both conserved end residues are part of each CDR3. Only some rows state a clone size, as once, few, many or a class for expanded clones.

clone_size | j_call | v_call | cdr3_aa
NA | TRBJ2-2 | TRBV9 | CASSVATGLGFGELFF
NA | TRBJ2-6 | TRBV19 | CASSTHRADSRSGANVLTF
NA | TRBJ1-5 | TRBV14 | CASSQGHQPQHF
once | TRBJ2-7 | TRBV4-3 | CASSQESRGKNEQYF
once | TRBJ1-3 | TRBV10-3 | CAISTSGGGPGNTIYF
NA | TRBJ2-1 | TRBV7-3 | CASSTPSGRLENEQFF
once | TRBJ2-3 | TRBV28 | CASRSRQGHRTDTQYF
NA | TRBJ2-6 | TRBV7-6 | CASTAPRDGGTGANVLTF
NA | TRBJ2-7 | TRBV7-9 | CASSGTVNEQYF
NA | TRBJ2-3 | TRBV7-2 | CASSLGSKGADTQYF
NA | TRBJ1-2 | TRBV9 | CASSVAMGAEGYTF
NA | TRBJ2-1 | TRBV6-6 | CASRGGGIYNEQFF
NA | TRBJ1-2 | TRBV24-1 | CATSDAYGYTF
NA | TRBJ1-1 | TRBV6-1 | CASSERTGGTEAFF
NA | TRBJ2-1 | TRBV5-1 | CASRKEAGVWNEQFF
few | TRBJ2-3 | TRBV9 | CASSVGGGPTDTQYF
once | TRBJ2-3 | TRBV6-2/TRBV6-3 | CASSYPPGRPTDTQYF
NA | TRBJ2-3 | TRBV6-2/TRBV6-3 | CASSSGLAASDTQYF
NA | TRBJ1-6 | TRBV20-1 | CSASMGSSYNSPLHF
NA | TRBJ1-2 | TRBV5-1 | CASSLEEGPSNYGYTF
NA | TRBJ1-1 | TRBV11-3 | CASSSDGEGKRAFF
NA | TRBJ2-4 | TRBV5-1 | CASSLTLAVGQGNIQYF
NA | TRBJ1-5 | TRBV5-1 | CASSAGQGGQPQHF
NA | TRBJ1-6 | TRBV18 | CASSPQTGSYNSPLHF
NA | TRBJ1-5 | TRBV11-3 | CASSVLDPGQGIDQPQHF
NA | TRBJ2-5 | TRBV6-5 | CAGSIGTGGETQYF
NA | TRBJ2-5 | TRBV19 | CASSIVGLQETQYF
NA | TRBJ1-1 | TRBV19 | CASSYRDRSEAFF
few | TRBJ1-4 | TRBV9 | CASSARQGPEKLFF
NA | TRBJ1-1 | TRBV6-5 | CASDEGALGTEAFF
NA | TRBJ1-1 | TRBV12-3/TRBV12-4 | CASSFHGNTEAFF
NA | TRBJ2-3 | TRBV28 | CASSRGDPLRTDTQYF
NA | TRBJ1-1 | TRBV19 | CASSIVGGLNTEAFF
NA | TRBJ2-7 | TRBV28 | CASSPPGGTGAYEQYF
once | TRBJ2-6 | TRBV5-4 | CASSLRDRGMTGANVLTF
NA | TRBJ2-3 | TRBV5-6 | CASSFMIHGDTQYF
NA | TRBJ1-6 | TRBV16 | CASSQSPAGNSPLHF